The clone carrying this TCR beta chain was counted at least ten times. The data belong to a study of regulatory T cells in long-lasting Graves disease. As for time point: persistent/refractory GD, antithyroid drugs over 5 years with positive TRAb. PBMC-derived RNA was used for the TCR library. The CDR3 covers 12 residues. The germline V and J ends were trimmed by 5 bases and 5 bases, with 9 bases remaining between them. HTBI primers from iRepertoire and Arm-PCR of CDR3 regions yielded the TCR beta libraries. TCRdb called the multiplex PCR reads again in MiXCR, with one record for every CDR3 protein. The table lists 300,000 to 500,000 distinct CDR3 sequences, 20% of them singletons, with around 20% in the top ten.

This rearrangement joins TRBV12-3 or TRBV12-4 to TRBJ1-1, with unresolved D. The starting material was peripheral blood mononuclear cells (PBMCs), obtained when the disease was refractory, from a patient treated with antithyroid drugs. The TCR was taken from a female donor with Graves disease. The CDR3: CASSKAWTEAFF. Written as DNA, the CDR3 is TGTGCCAGCAGTAAGGCTTGGACTGAAGCTTTCTTT.